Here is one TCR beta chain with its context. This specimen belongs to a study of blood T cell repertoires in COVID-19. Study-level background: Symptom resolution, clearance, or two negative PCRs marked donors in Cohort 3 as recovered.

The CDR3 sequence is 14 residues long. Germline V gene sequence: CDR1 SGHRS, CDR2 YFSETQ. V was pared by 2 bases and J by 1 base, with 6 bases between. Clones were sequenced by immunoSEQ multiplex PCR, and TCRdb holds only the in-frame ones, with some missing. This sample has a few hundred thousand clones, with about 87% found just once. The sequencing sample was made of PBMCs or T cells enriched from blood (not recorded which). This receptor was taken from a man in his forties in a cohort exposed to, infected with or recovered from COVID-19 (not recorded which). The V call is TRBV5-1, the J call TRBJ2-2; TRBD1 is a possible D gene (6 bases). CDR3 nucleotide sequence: TGCGCCAGCAGCTTACAGGGGAACACCGGGGAGCTGTTTTTT. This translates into CASSLQGNTGELFF.